This T cell receptor (beta chain) is drawn from a study of T-cell memory formation after mild COVID-19. Study-level points and caveats: Shrinking CD4+ clones were chiefly CM and EM; CD8+ ones were chiefly EMRA.

TCRdb ran MiXCR on the 5' RACE reads and lists one entry per CDR3 protein. The data show 150,000 or so distinct CDR3 sequences, with roughly 10% seen just once and 3.5% to 4.5% held by the top ten. This clonotype was counted many times. Antigen unknown. This receptor was obtained from a man between 18 and 35 years old who had mild COVID-19 (a few samples of this study predate the infection). Cell type and time point are not known. Sequenced sample: PBMCs or a T cell subset sorted from them (not recorded which).

CDR3 DNA sequence: TGCGCCAGCAGCTTGGGACTAGCGGGGGTACAAGAGACCCAGTACTTC. Its translation is CASSLGLAGVQETQYF. This chain uses TRBV5-1 with TRBJ2-5; 12 nucleotides line up with TRBD2. Germline-derived CDR1 and CDR2 are SGHRS and YFSETQ. J lost 2 bases, V lost 0 bases, and 2 bases had no gene match. This CDR3 contains 16 residues.